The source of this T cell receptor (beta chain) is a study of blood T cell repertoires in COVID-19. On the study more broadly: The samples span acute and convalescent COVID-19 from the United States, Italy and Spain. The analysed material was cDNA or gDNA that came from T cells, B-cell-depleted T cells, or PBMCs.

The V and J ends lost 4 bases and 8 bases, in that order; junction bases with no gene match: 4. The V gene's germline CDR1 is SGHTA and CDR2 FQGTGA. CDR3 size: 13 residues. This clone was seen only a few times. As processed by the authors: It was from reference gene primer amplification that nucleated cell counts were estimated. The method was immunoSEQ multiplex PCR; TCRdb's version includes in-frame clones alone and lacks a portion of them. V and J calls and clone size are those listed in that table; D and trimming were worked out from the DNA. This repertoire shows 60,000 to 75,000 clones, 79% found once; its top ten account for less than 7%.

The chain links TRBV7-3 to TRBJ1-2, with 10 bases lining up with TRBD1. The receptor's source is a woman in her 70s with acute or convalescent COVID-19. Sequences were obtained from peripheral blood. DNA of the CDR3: TGTGCCAGCAGCTCGGGACAGGGGTTGGGCTACACCTTC. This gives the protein CASSSGQGLGYTF.